Presented here are 17 T cell receptor beta chains from one specimen sequenced in a study of blood T cell repertoires in COVID-19. Profiling relied on immunoSEQ multiplex PCR, and the TCRdb table lists in-frame clones only, not all of them. The table shows roughly 40,000 clones, with 70% to 90% occurring only once. Sequenced material: peripheral blood. These receptor sequences come from a woman aged 80 or over with acute or convalescent COVID-19.

The chain combines TRBV11-2 with TRBJ2-5, with D possibly being TRBD1 (7 bases). CDR1 and CDR2 (germline): SGHAT, FQNNGV. Trimming removed 3 bases at V and 0 bases at J, with 11 bases between. The CDR3 has 15 residues. CDR3: CASSFSGGYQETQYF. CDR3 coding DNA: TGTGCCAGCAGCTTCTCAGGGGGGTACCAAGAGACCCAGTACTTC.

The sample holds a few counts of this clone. The chain is built from TRBV7-9 and TRBJ1-6, with 9 bases that match TRBD1. CDR3 length equals 16 residues. Per germline, CDR1 SEHNR and CDR2 FQNEAQ (reference sequence). J lost 10 bases, V lost 4 bases, and 11 bases had no gene match. Written as DNA, the CDR3 is TGTGCCAGCAGCTCATCGGGGGGGACAGGGTCCTCACCCCTCCACTTT. This gives the protein CASSSSGGTGSSPLHF.

Only a few counts were recorded for this clone. V gene TRBV15 combines with J gene TRBJ1-4; D unclear. The V end lost 7 bases, the J end lost 3 bases, and 18 bases lay between the germline ends. Germline lookup yields CDR1 LNHNV and CDR2 YYDKDF (reference sequence). The CDR3 totals 16 residues. CDR3 in amino acids: CATKLRVGEANEKLFF. DNA of the CDR3: TGTGCCACCAAGCTTAGAGTCGGAGAGGCTAATGAAAAACTGTTTTTT. Full variable domain (missing parts from reference TRBV15 and TRBJ1-4): DAMVIQNPRYQVTQFGKPVTLSCSQTLNHNVMYWYQQKSSQAPKLLFHYYDKDFNNEADTPDNFQSRRPNTSFCFLDIRSPGLGDTAMYLCATKLRVGEANEKLFFGSGTQLSVL.

The rearrangement links TRBV4-1 to TRBJ2-7; TRBD2 agrees at 9 bases. There are 16 residues in the CDR3. Germline loops: CDR1 MGHRA, CDR2 YSYEKL. V lost 0 bases, J lost 6 bases, and 9 bases stayed unmatched. The chain's CDR3 is CASSQEELAGLREQYF. The CDR3 DNA reads TGCGCCAGCAGCCAAGAGGAGCTAGCGGGATTGCGCGAGCAGTACTTC.

This clone was counted a few times. The chain employs TRBV30 and TRBJ2-2; tentatively, D is TRBD2 (6 bases). Germline CDR1 reads GTSNPN; CDR2 reads SVGIG (reference sequence). The CDR3 sequence is 15 residues long. V was cut by 2 bases and J by 4 bases, with 14 bases left in between. The CDR3 spells CAWSRGRRGTGELFF. CDR3 bases: TGTGCCTGGAGTCGGGGCCGGCGGGGCACCGGGGAGCTGTTTTTT.

This chain connects TRBV6-5 to TRBJ1-2; no definite D call. The CDR3 runs 13 residues. CDR1 is MNHEY and CDR2 is SVGAGI in the germline V gene. The V end lost 9 bases, the J end lost 4 bases, and 15 bases lay between the germline ends. The CDR3 bases are TGTGCCAGTGAGCCGGGTTCAATCTATGGCTACACCTTC. Its protein product is CASEPGSIYGYTF.

The chain combines TRBV6-6 with TRBJ1-2; 9 bases map to TRBD1. The CDR3 is 15 residues long. After removal of 10 bases from V and 4 bases from J, the junction contained 13 bases not matched to a gene. CDR1 MNHNY and CDR2 SVGAGI come from the germline V gene (reference sequence). CDR3 residues: CAIQRDREGLYGYTF. The CDR3 DNA reads TGTGCCATCCAAAGGGACAGGGAAGGTCTCTATGGCTACACCTTC.

The chain's CDR3 is CASSLDPGSNYGYTF. The DNA of the CDR3 is TGTGCCAGCAGCTTAGACCCAGGGTCCAACTATGGCTACACCTTC. This chain connects TRBV11-2 to TRBJ1-2, with D possibly matching TRBD1 (5 bases). Trimming removed 0 bases at V and 2 bases at J, with 10 bases between. CDR1 is SGHAT and CDR2 is FQNNGV in the germline V gene. This CDR3 spans 15 amino acids.

This chain connects TRBV15 to TRBJ2-3; TRBD1 aligns across 8 bases. CDR3 length: 15 amino acids. V lost 5 bases and J lost 1; bases outside the gene matches: 5. Germline V gene lookup returns CDR1 LNHNV and CDR2 YYDKDF (reference sequence). The CDR3, as DNA: TGTGCCACCAGCCGTTTGGGACAGGGCACAGATACGCAGTATTTT. Its translation: CATSRLGQGTDTQYF.

This chain uses TRBV7-7 with TRBJ2-5; 9 nucleotides line up with TRBD2. Germline V CDR1 and CDR2: SSHAT, FNYEAQ (reference sequence). This CDR3 spans 16 amino acids. V lost 5 bases to trimming and J lost 4 bases; unmatched junction nucleotides: 11. The CDR3 is CASSRQPGGRGETQYF. The CDR3 DNA reads TGTGCCAGCAGCCGTCAACCTGGCGGGAGGGGAGAGACCCAGTACTTC. Using reference TRBV7-7 and TRBJ2-5 for the parts outside the CDR3, the full variable domain is GAGVSQSPRYKVTKRGQDVTLRCDPISSHATLYWYQQALGQGPEFLTYFNYEAQPDKSGLPSDRFSAERPEGSISTLTIQRTEQRDSAMYRCASSRQPGGRGETQYFGPGTRLLVL.

This chain connects TRBV6-6 to TRBJ1-1; 7 bases line up with TRBD1. CDR1 is MNHNY, CDR2 SVGAGI, per germline (reference sequence). With 7 bases clipped from V and 0 bases from J, the junction kept 5 bases outside the gene matches. The CDR3 spans 14 residues. CDR3 protein: CASTPTGLNTEAFF. The CDR3, as DNA: TGTGCCAGCACGCCGACAGGGTTGAACACTGAAGCTTTCTTT.

This clone was counted between two and nine times. CDR3 sequence: CASSSTSGYNEQFF. CDR3 DNA sequence: TGTGCCAGCAGCTCGACTAGCGGGTACAATGAGCAGTTCTTC. The chain combines TRBV3-1 (or the pseudogene TRBV3-2) with TRBJ2-1; 10 positions match TRBD2. J was trimmed by 4 bases and V by 5 bases; bases with no gene match: 2. CDR1 LGHDT and CDR2 YNNKEL come from the germline V gene (reference sequence). The CDR3 length is 14 residues.

The chain is built from TRBV18 and TRBJ1-2; no clear D. This CDR3 has 15 amino acids. Trimming took 6 bases from V and 6 from J, leaving 20 bases between them. Germline V gene data show CDR1 as KGHSH and CDR2 as LQKENI. CDR3 sequence (DNA): TGTGCCAGCTCTCCCGCGTGGAGCGTAGACGATGGCTACACCTTC. Its protein product is CASSPAWSVDDGYTF.

V usage is TRBV5-1 and J usage is TRBJ1-1; maybe TRBD1 (6 bases). The CDR3 has 15 amino acids. V dropped 4 bases and J dropped 4 bases, with 17 bases sitting between them. Germline V gene lookup returns CDR1 SGHRS and CDR2 YFSETQ. CDR3 sequence (DNA): TGCGCCAGCAGCGGGATGGGAGGGGGACCCACTGAAGCTTTCTTT. Translated, it gives CASSGMGGGPTEAFF.

Only a few counts were recorded for this clone. The rearrangement joins TRBV18 to TRBJ1-1; D is possibly TRBD1 (5 bases). With 5 bases removed from V and 1 base from J, the gap between germline ends came to 11 bases. Germline-derived CDR1 and CDR2 are KGHSH and LQKENI. CDR3 size: 14 residues. The CDR3 DNA reads TGTGCCAGCTCATTACAGGAGAGGAACACTGAAGCTTTCTTT. This encodes CASSLQERNTEAFF. Looking up the rest from reference TRBV18 and TRBJ1-1 gives the full variable domain: NAGVMQNPRHLVRRRGQEARLRCSPMKGHSHVYWYRQLPEEGLKFMVYLQKENIIDESGMPKERFSAEFPKEGPSILRIQQVVRGDSAAYFCASSLQERNTEAFFGQGTRLTVV.

The gene calls are TRBV10-2 and TRBJ1-1; TRBD1 matches 9 bases. The CDR3 loop spans 13 amino acids. Germline V gene sequence: CDR1 WSHSY, CDR2 SAAADI. The trim removed 10 bases at V and 4 bases at J, leaving 7 bases unmatched. The CDR3 DNA follows: TGCGCCACAGGGGGACAGGGCGGCACTGAAGCTTTCTTT. Residues: CATGGQGGTEAFF.

This rearrangement joins TRBV30 to TRBJ2-2; 10 bases agree with TRBD2. V trimming: 1 base; J trimming: 7 bases; junction bases outside the gene matches: 15. Germline CDR1 is GTSNPN and CDR2 is SVGIG (reference sequence). There are 18 residues in the CDR3. CDR3 nucleotides: TGTGCCTGGAGTGGGACGTGGCAAAGCGGGAGGGCAAGCGGGGAGCTGTTTTTT. This translates into CAWSGTWQSGRASGELFF.